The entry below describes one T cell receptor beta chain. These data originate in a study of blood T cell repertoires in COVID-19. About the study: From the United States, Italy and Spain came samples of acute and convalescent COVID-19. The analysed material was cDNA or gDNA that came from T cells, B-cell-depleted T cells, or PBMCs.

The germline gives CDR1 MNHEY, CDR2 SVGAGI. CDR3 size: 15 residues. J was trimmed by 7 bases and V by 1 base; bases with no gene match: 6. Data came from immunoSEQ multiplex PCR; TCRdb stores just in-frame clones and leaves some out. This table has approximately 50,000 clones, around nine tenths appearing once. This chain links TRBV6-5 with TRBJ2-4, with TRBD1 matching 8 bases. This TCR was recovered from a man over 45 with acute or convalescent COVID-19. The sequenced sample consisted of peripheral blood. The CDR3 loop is CASSYFGTGGNIQYF. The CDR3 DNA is TGTGCCAGCAGTTACTTTGGGACAGGCGGGAACATTCAGTACTTC.